The 27 T cell receptor beta chains reported below all come from one sample, sequenced in a study of HIV-infected patients and healthy controls. A single record per CDR3 protein comes from TCRdb applying MiXCR to the 5' RACE reads. The data show around 62,000 distinct CDR3 sequences, under 25% seen once. Material for sequencing was CD4+ T cells from blood. The source is a human donor in good health.

This clonotype was counted a few times. This chain connects TRBV6-1 to TRBJ2-7; 7 positions match TRBD1. Per the germline V gene, CDR1 is MNHNS and CDR2 is SASEGT. V dropped 10 bases and J dropped 7; count of bases not matched to a gene: 10. This CDR3 contains 12 residues. The CDR3 bases are TGTGCCAACTTTCGGACAGGTGGGGAGCAGTACTTC. It translates to CANFRTGGEQYF.

This sequence joins TRBV2 and TRBJ1-4, with D unclear. The length of the CDR3 is 15 residues. Between the trimmed V and J ends, which lost 6 bases and 0 bases, there was a span of 11 bases. The V gene's germline CDR1 is SNHLY and CDR2 FYNNEI. CDR3 region: CASSVNPATNEKLFF. The DNA of the CDR3 is TGTGCCAGCAGCGTAAACCCTGCAACTAATGAAAAACTGTTTTTT.

Regarding this clonotype: One base away lies a much larger clone, so this may be a sequencing read error. The CDR3 DNA follows: TGTGCCAGCAGCGGGGGTCCGGGATATACTTCCGGAGCGGAAGCTTTCTTT. This gives the protein CASSGGPGYTSGAEAFF. The V and J genes are TRBV5-6 and TRBJ1-1, with a possible D match to TRBD1 (5 bases). This CDR3 has 17 residues. Germline CDR1 reads SGHDT; CDR2 reads YYEEEE. Trimming shortened V by 4 bases and J by 8 bases, and 27 bases separated the two germline ends.

In its sample, this clonotype was seen many times. The chain uses TRBV7-3 and TRBJ2-3; 8 bases fit TRBD1. V dropped 1 base and J dropped 3; count of bases not matched to a gene: 6. The CDR3 loop spans 16 amino acids. Germline values: CDR1 SGHTA, CDR2 FQGTGA. The CDR3 sequence is CASSLMAQGATDTQYF. Here the CDR3 DNA reads TGTGCCAGCAGCTTAATGGCGCAGGGGGCAACAGATACGCAGTATTTT.

This chain connects TRBV3-1 to TRBJ2-7; 7 bases map to TRBD1. The CDR3 is made up of 14 amino acids. Germline V gives CDR1 LGHDT, CDR2 YNNKEL (reference sequence). J was trimmed by 6 bases and V by 1 base; bases with no gene match: 6. CDR3 in DNA: TGTGCCAGCAGCCAAGGATACAGGGGCGGCGAGCAGTACTTC. It yields the protein CASSQGYRGGEQYF.

There are many counts of this clonotype. The V call is TRBV12-3 or TRBV12-4, the J call TRBJ1-1; maybe TRBD1 (5 bases). This CDR3 is built from 14 residues. Trimming pared 6 bases from V and 4 bases from J, leaving 15 bases between. The CDR3 bases are TGTGCCAGCAGCCACAATACAGGAGGCACTGAAGCTTTCTTT. This sequence encodes CASSHNTGGTEAFF.

In its sample, this clonotype was seen many times. The genes are TRBV7-2 and TRBJ1-3; no definite D call. The CDR3 contains 15 residues. Between the trimmed V and J ends, which lost 6 bases and 0 bases, there was a span of 12 bases. Germline-derived CDR1 and CDR2 are SGHTA and FQGNSA. The DNA of the CDR3 is TGTGCCAGCAGTTTCGGGCCGGCCTCTGGAAACACCATATATTTT. Its translation is CASSFGPASGNTIYF.

The V gene is TRBV6-1, the J gene TRBJ2-5; D is perhaps TRBD1 or TRBD2 (6 bases each). V was shortened by 2 bases and J by 5 bases, with 12 bases between the two germline ends. Germline V lookup: CDR1 MNHNS, CDR2 SASEGT. The CDR3 covers 14 residues. The CDR3 here is CASSESSGGETQYF. CDR3 bases: TGTGCCAGCAGTGAAAGCTCCGGGGGCGAGACCCAGTACTTC.

The table lists this clonotype with many counts. The J gene is TRBJ1-5, the V gene TRBV6-6; D is ambiguous. CDR1 and CDR2 from the germline V gene are MNHNY and SVGAGI (reference sequence). Between the trimmed V and J ends, which lost 4 bases and 8 bases, there was a span of 9 bases. CDR3 length: 12 residues. The CDR3 sequence: CASSSNSEPQHF. CDR3 DNA: TGTGCCAGCAGTTCCAACAGCGAGCCCCAGCATTTT.

This clonotype was seen only a few times. The CDR3 reads CASSYEGGRAEQFF. Written as DNA, the CDR3 is TGTGCCAGCAGCTATGAGGGGGGGAGGGCAGAGCAGTTCTTC. V usage is TRBV5-4 and J usage is TRBJ2-1; possible D gene TRBD2, 7 bases. Looked up from germline, CDR1 is SGHNT and CDR2 is YYREEE (reference sequence). The CDR3 sequence is 14 residues long. The V end was cut by 3 bases, the J end by 10 bases, with 17 bases between.

This chain uses TRBV6-5 with TRBJ1-1, with D possibly TRBD1 on 6 matching bases. This CDR3 has 15 residues. Trimming stripped 6 bases from V and 5 bases from J, with 19 bases between. Germline V CDR1 and CDR2: MNHEY, SVGAGI. The CDR3 region has the DNA TGTGCCAGCAGCTTCTACAGGGCCAGGGAGACTGAAGCTTTCTTT. Translation: CASSFYRARETEAFF.

This chain uses TRBV27 with TRBJ1-6, with D maybe TRBD1 (5 bases). Germline V lookup: CDR1 MNHEY, CDR2 SMNVEV (reference sequence). V lost 5 bases and J 2 bases, leaving 13 bases between the germline ends. The CDR3 extends over 16 amino acids. The CDR3 sequence is CASSIDQGTYNSPLHF. In nucleotides, the CDR3 is TGTGCCAGCAGTATCGATCAGGGCACCTATAATTCACCCCTCCACTTT.

At least ten counts were recorded for this clonotype. This rearrangement joins TRBV5-1 to TRBJ1-1, with 7 nucleotides matching TRBD1. CDR1 is SGHRS and CDR2 is YFSETQ in the germline V gene. Unmatched junction bases numbered 3, after V lost 3 bases and J lost 1 base. The CDR3 sequence is 14 residues long. CDR3 bases: TGCGCCAGCAGCTGGGGACAGTCGAACACTGAAGCTTTCTTT. It translates to CASSWGQSNTEAFF.

This clonotype was observed many times. V usage is TRBV6-5 and J usage is TRBJ2-7; D is undetermined. Per germline, CDR1 MNHEY and CDR2 SVGAGI. V shed 5 bases and J shed 8 bases, with 22 bases lying between them. The CDR3 loop spans 15 amino acids. The chain's CDR3 is CASSPRSGGLFQQYF. The CDR3 DNA reads TGTGCCAGCAGTCCCCGGTCAGGCGGTTTATTTCAGCAGTACTTC.

This clonotype was observed at least ten times. The rearrangement links TRBV6-6 to TRBJ1-5; maybe TRBD1 (6 bases). This CDR3 is built from 14 residues. Germline V gene data show CDR1 as MNHNY and CDR2 as SVGAGI (reference sequence). Deletions cut 6 bases from V and 4 bases from J, with 13 bases between. CDR3 amino acids: CASRGQFDNQPQHF. The CDR3 coding sequence is TGTGCCAGCAGGGGACAATTTGATAATCAGCCCCAGCATTTT.

This clonotype was seen a handful of times. The V and J genes are TRBV10-2 and TRBJ2-3, with D possibly TRBD1 on 6 matching bases. Trimming removed 2 bases from V and 6 bases from J, with 15 bases in between. The germline CDR1 and CDR2 sequences are WSHSY and SAAADI. The CDR3 contains 15 residues. The CDR3 region is CASSERTGYADTQYF. In DNA form, the CDR3 reads TGCGCCAGCAGTGAGCGTACAGGGTATGCGGATACGCAGTATTTT.

The V gene is TRBV28, the J gene TRBJ2-3; perhaps TRBD1 as D (5 bases). Germline V gives CDR1 MDHEN, CDR2 SYDVKM. The V end lost 0 bases, the J end lost 5 bases, and 12 bases lay between the germline ends. This CDR3 has 15 residues. The CDR3 DNA follows: TGTGCCAGCAGTTTATGGACAGCGAGCGTAGATACGCAGTATTTT. This encodes CASSLWTASVDTQYF.

Points on this clonotype: One end of the junction is discordant with germline, which a read error may explain. V and J are TRBV12-5 and TRBJ2-1, with no clear D. The CDR3 runs 15 residues. From germline, CDR1 is LGHNT and CDR2 FRNRAP. CDR3 nucleotide sequence: TGTGCTAGTGGACCGGATAGGACGGTCTACCATGAGCAGTTCTTC. It yields the protein CASGPDRTVYHEQFF.

The chain has TRBV29-1 and TRBJ2-1, with 10 bases matching TRBD2. In germline, CDR1 is SQVTM, CDR2 ANQGSEA. The length of the CDR3 is 13 residues. Unmatched junction bases numbered 7, after V lost 5 bases and J lost 9 bases. The CDR3 sequence is CSVRASGSIEQFF. The CDR3 DNA reads TGCAGCGTTCGGGCTAGCGGGAGTATTGAGCAGTTCTTC.

This clonotype has ten or more counts. V gene TRBV20-1 combines with J gene TRBJ2-1; D call uncertain. V dropped 1 base and J dropped 12 bases, with 10 bases sitting between them. From germline, CDR1 is DFQATT and CDR2 SNEGSKA (reference sequence). This CDR3 is built from 11 residues. This CDR3 is CSARVGIVQFF. CDR3 DNA: TGCAGTGCTAGAGTTGGGATTGTGCAGTTCTTC.

The V call is TRBV5-1, the J call TRBJ2-3; D possibly corresponds to TRBD2 (6 bases). The V end was cut by 0 bases, the J end by 5 bases, with 13 bases between. The CDR3 totals 15 residues. CDR1 and CDR2 (germline): SGHRS, YFSETQ. CDR3 amino acids: CASSLELVGGDTQYF. CDR3 coding DNA: TGCGCCAGCAGCTTGGAGCTAGTCGGGGGAGATACGCAGTATTTT.

Many counts were recorded for this clonotype. The J gene is TRBJ1-4, the V gene TRBV5-4; D uncertain. Germline V gene data show CDR1 as SGHNT and CDR2 as YYREEE (reference sequence). The CDR3 loop spans 15 amino acids. V gave up 4 bases and J gave up 8 bases, with 18 bases separating them. CDR3 coding DNA: TGTGCCAGCAGCCCTGGTGGCGGGGAGGGCGAAAAACTGTTTTTT. Translation: CASSPGGGEGEKLFF.

In its sample, this clonotype was seen many times. The rearrangement links TRBV12-3 or TRBV12-4 to TRBJ2-3; 10 bases map to TRBD2. Trimming at V came to 0 bases and at J to 4 bases, leaving 4 bases not matched to a gene. CDR3 length equals 16 residues. This CDR3 reads CASSLASGRRPDTQYF. The CDR3 region has the DNA TGTGCCAGCAGTTTAGCTAGCGGGAGGAGGCCAGATACGCAGTATTTT.

This clonotype was counted many times. The V call is TRBV2, the J call TRBJ2-3; D is perhaps TRBD1 or TRBD2 (6 bases each). V was pared by 6 bases and J by 0 bases, with 10 bases between. CDR1 is SNHLY, CDR2 FYNNEI, per germline. The CDR3 length is 14 residues. The CDR3 loop is CASSPGASTDTQYF. The DNA of the CDR3 is TGTGCCAGCAGCCCGGGGGCGAGCACAGATACGCAGTATTTT.

This clonotype came up a few times. V gene TRBV11-2 combines with J gene TRBJ2-3; weak D call: TRBD2 (7 bases). V was cut by 5 bases and J by 9 bases, with 21 bases left in between. The germline V gene encodes CDR1 SGHAT and CDR2 FQNNGV. The CDR3 loop spans 15 amino acids. CDR3 sequence: CASSPARGLRQTQYF. The DNA for the CDR3 is TGTGCCAGCAGCCCGGCCAGGGGACTACGTCAAACGCAGTATTTT.

This clonotype was picked up many times. This CDR3 is CSARDQGVSFEQFF. CDR3 nucleotides: TGCAGTGCTAGAGATCAAGGGGTCAGCTTTGAGCAGTTCTTC. The chain uses TRBV20-1 and TRBJ2-1; tentatively, D is TRBD1 (5 bases). The CDR3 length is 14 residues. Germline loops: CDR1 DFQATT, CDR2 SNEGSKA (reference sequence). Trimming shortened V by 0 bases and J by 9 bases, and 15 bases separated the two germline ends.

Turning to this clonotype: This sequence may be a read error, since a much larger clone differs from it by one base. The rearrangement links TRBV24-1 to TRBJ2-3; D is undetermined. Germline CDR1 and CDR2: KGHDR and SFDVKD. V lost 2 bases and J lost 7, with 15 bases in between. This CDR3 spans 15 amino acids. The CDR3 DNA is TGTGCCACCAGTGATTCCGCAGATCCAGCATATACGCAGTATTTT. Residues: CATSDSADPAYTQYF.